This is a list of T cell receptor beta chains from one sample in a study of T-cell memory formation after mild COVID-19. Each CDR3 protein gets one entry after TCRdb re-called the 5' RACE reads with MiXCR. The sample lists about 110,000 distinct CDR3 sequences; 12% were seen once. The specimen sequenced was PBMCs or a T cell subset sorted from them (not recorded which). These receptors were obtained from an adult woman who had mild COVID-19 (a few samples of this study predate the infection). Cell type and time point are not known. Both conserved end residues are part of each CDR3. Fields, in order: V gene, D gene, clone size, J gene, CDR3 protein, CDR3 DNA. A D gene is named only where the DNA matches it firmly. Clone sizes are given selectively: once, few, many, or a class where the clone is expanded.

V: TRBV21-1; D: NA; size: few; J: TRBJ2-2; CDR3: CASIHPAGTGNTGELFF; DNA: TGTGCCAGCATCCACCCTGCCGGGACAGGGAACACCGGGGAGCTGTTTTTT
V: TRBV30; D: TRBD2; size: NA; J: TRBJ2-1; CDR3: CAWSVDGGSYNEQFF; DNA: TGTGCCTGGAGTGTAGACGGGGGGTCCTACAATGAGCAGTTCTTC
V: TRBV5-6; D: NA; size: few; J: TRBJ1-1; CDR3: CASSLDWSTEAFF; DNA: TGTGCCAGCAGCTTGGATTGGAGCACTGAAGCTTTCTTT
V: TRBV5-1; D: NA; size: NA; J: TRBJ1-5; CDR3: CASSLSGIDQPQHF; DNA: TGCGCCAGCAGCTTATCAGGGATAGATCAGCCCCAGCATTTT
V: TRBV9; D: NA; size: many; J: TRBJ2-3; CDR3: CASSVVLSTDTQYF; DNA: TGTGCCAGCAGCGTGGTGTTAAGCACAGATACGCAGTATTTT
V: TRBV7-9; D: NA; size: many; J: TRBJ2-7; CDR3: CASSLDGGQLGEQYF; DNA: TGTGCCAGCAGCTTAGATGGTGGACAGCTTGGGGAGCAGTACTTC
V: TRBV18; D: NA; size: few; J: TRBJ2-3; CDR3: CASSPGLADVLADTQYF; DNA: TGTGCCAGCTCACCAGGGCTAGCCGACGTATTGGCAGATACGCAGTATTTT
V: TRBV6-2/TRBV6-3; D: NA; size: NA; J: TRBJ1-1; CDR3: CASSSRRVQAFF; DNA: TGTGCCAGCAGTTCCCGCAGGGTACAAGCTTTCTTT
V: TRBV19; D: NA; size: few; J: TRBJ2-6; CDR3: CASSIDLLEKGYGANVLTF; DNA: TGTGCCAGTAGTATAGATCTATTGGAGAAGGGGTACGGGGCCAACGTCCTGACTTTC
V: TRBV10-3; D: NA; size: NA; J: TRBJ2-3; CDR3: CAISEGHYTDTQYF; DNA: TGTGCCATCAGTGAGGGACATTACACAGATACGCAGTATTTT
V: TRBV9; D: NA; size: few; J: TRBJ2-1; CDR3: CASSVGGRSEQFF; DNA: TGTGCCAGCAGCGTAGGGGGGAGGAGCGAGCAGTTCTTC
V: TRBV20-1; D: NA; size: NA; J: TRBJ2-2; CDR3: CSASGGGPGELFF; DNA: TGCAGTGCTAGCGGGGGAGGCCCTGGGGAGCTGTTTTTT
V: TRBV3-1; D: NA; size: NA; J: TRBJ2-7; CDR3: CASSQEPGRDEQYF; DNA: TGTGCCAGCAGCCAAGAACCGGGCAGGGACGAGCAGTACTTC
V: TRBV20-1; D: NA; size: few; J: TRBJ1-2; CDR3: CSARATGYYGYTF; DNA: TGCAGTGCTAGAGCTACAGGGTACTATGGCTACACCTTC
V: TRBV7-9; D: TRBD2; size: many; J: TRBJ2-7; CDR3: CASSLPTSGGSPSYEQYF; DNA: TGTGCCAGCAGCCTCCCGACTAGCGGGGGGTCACCCTCCTACGAGCAGTACTTC
V: TRBV20-1; D: TRBD2; size: few; J: TRBJ2-1; CDR3: CSAPGSSGREYNEQFF; DNA: TGCAGTGCTCCCGGGAGTAGCGGGAGGGAATACAATGAGCAGTTCTTC
V: TRBV15; D: NA; size: few; J: TRBJ2-1; CDR3: CATRATLDLNGQFF; DNA: TGTGCCACCCGTGCCACCCTGGACCTAAATGGGCAGTTCTTC
V: TRBV29-1; D: TRBD1; size: many; J: TRBJ2-1; CDR3: CSVLKGQGRSNEQFF; DNA: TGCAGCGTTCTAAAGGGACAGGGGAGGAGCAATGAGCAGTTCTTC
V: TRBV5-8; D: NA; size: few; J: TRBJ2-4; CDR3: CASSYRTLGNIQYF; DNA: TGTGCCAGCAGCTATAGGACCTTGGGCAACATTCAGTACTTC
V: TRBV7-3; D: TRBD2; size: few; J: TRBJ2-1; CDR3: CASSHRGGLTYNEQFF; DNA: TGTGCCAGCAGCCACCGGGGGGGACTGACCTACAATGAGCAGTTCTTC
V: TRBV29-1; D: TRBD1; size: many; J: TRBJ2-7; CDR3: CSVAGQSRSSEYEQYF; DNA: TGCAGCGTTGCGGGACAGTCCCGCTCCAGCGAGTACGAGCAGTACTTC
V: TRBV9; D: TRBD2; size: NA; J: TRBJ2-1; CDR3: CASSASGGPNEQFF; DNA: TGTGCCAGCAGCGCCTCGGGGGGGCCGAATGAGCAGTTCTTC
V: TRBV7-8; D: NA; size: NA; J: TRBJ1-4; CDR3: CASSFGVGNEKLFF; DNA: TGTGCCAGCAGCTTTGGGGTTGGTAATGAAAAACTGTTTTTT
V: TRBV30; D: TRBD2; size: few; J: TRBJ2-2; CDR3: CAWSVLLSGRGAGELFF; DNA: TGTGCCTGGAGTGTCCTTCTTAGCGGGAGAGGGGCCGGGGAGCTGTTTTTT
V: TRBV7-8; D: NA; size: many; J: TRBJ2-7; CDR3: CASSTARVSLGEQYF; DNA: TGTGCCAGCAGCACCGCCAGGGTATCCTTGGGCGAGCAGTACTTC
V: TRBV6-2/TRBV6-3; D: NA; size: few; J: TRBJ1-1; CDR3: CASSWGNTEAFF; DNA: TGTGCCAGCAGTTGGGGGAACACTGAAGCTTTCTTT
V: TRBV7-8; D: NA; size: NA; J: TRBJ2-5; CDR3: CASLMSSYQETQYF; DNA: TGTGCCAGCTTAATGAGCAGCTACCAAGAGACCCAGTACTTC
V: TRBV7-3; D: TRBD1; size: few; J: TRBJ2-1; CDR3: CASSSTGTGSDPTLHEQFF; DNA: TGTGCCAGCAGCTCCACCGGGACAGGATCGGACCCCACCCTCCATGAGCAGTTCTTC
V: TRBV7-9; D: TRBD1; size: many; J: TRBJ2-2; CDR3: CASSSGTGPHTGELFF; DNA: TGTGCCAGCAGTTCCGGGACAGGGCCTCACACCGGGGAGCTGTTTTTT
V: TRBV7-9; D: NA; size: NA; J: TRBJ2-3; CDR3: CASSKPTDTQYF; DNA: TGTGCCAGCAGCAAGCCGACAGATACGCAGTATTTT
V: TRBV6-1; D: NA; size: NA; J: TRBJ2-1; CDR3: CASSEAHLGSNEQFF; DNA: TGTGCCAGCAGTGAAGCGCACCTGGGGAGCAATGAGCAGTTCTTC
V: TRBV20-1; D: TRBD1; size: NA; J: TRBJ2-7; CDR3: CSARDRQGALPQYF; DNA: TGCAGTGCTAGAGATCGACAGGGGGCCCTCCCGCAGTACTTC
V: TRBV29-1; D: NA; size: many; J: TRBJ2-3; CDR3: CSVEALTDTQYF; DNA: TGCAGCGTTGAGGCCCTCACAGATACGCAGTATTTT
V: TRBV10-2; D: NA; size: NA; J: TRBJ2-7; CDR3: CSSSRQYRGYEQYF; DNA: TGCTCCAGCAGCCGACAATATAGGGGCTACGAGCAGTACTTC
V: TRBV24-1; D: NA; size: few; J: TRBJ2-5; CDR3: CATSDWTAQETQYF; DNA: TGTGCCACCAGTGATTGGACAGCGCAAGAGACCCAGTACTTC
V: TRBV5-1; D: TRBD2; size: few; J: TRBJ2-5; CDR3: CASSKSQRGDPEETQYF; DNA: TGCGCCAGCAGCAAATCACAGCGGGGGGATCCGGAGGAGACCCAGTACTTC
V: TRBV6-5; D: TRBD1; size: NA; J: TRBJ2-1; CDR3: CASSYGLQGVSNEQFF; DNA: TGTGCCAGCAGTTACGGTTTGCAGGGGGTTTCCAATGAGCAGTTCTTC
V: TRBV13; D: TRBD2; size: NA; J: TRBJ2-7; CDR3: CASSLGLAHSYEQYF; DNA: TGTGCCAGCAGCTTGGGACTAGCGCATTCCTACGAGCAGTACTTC
V: TRBV7-9; D: NA; size: few; J: TRBJ1-1; CDR3: CASSLPGLGTEAFF; DNA: TGTGCCAGCAGCTTACCAGGGCTGGGCACTGAAGCTTTCTTT
V: TRBV12-3/TRBV12-4; D: TRBD1; size: few; J: TRBJ2-5; CDR3: CASSRTGGETQYF; DNA: TGTGCCAGCAGCAGGACAGGGGGAGAGACCCAGTACTTC
V: TRBV4-2; D: TRBD2; size: NA; J: TRBJ2-5; CDR3: CASSQALAGLQETQYF; DNA: TGTGCCAGCAGCCAAGCGCTAGCGGGCCTCCAAGAGACCCAGTACTTC
V: TRBV4-1; D: TRBD2; size: few; J: TRBJ2-1; CDR3: CASSQGLAGGPYNEQFF; DNA: TGCGCCAGCAGCCAAGGACTAGCGGGAGGCCCCTACAATGAGCAGTTCTTC
V: TRBV20-1; D: TRBD2; size: few; J: TRBJ2-3; CDR3: CSARDYDAGVQDTQYF; DNA: TGCAGTGCTAGAGATTACGACGCGGGAGTCCAAGATACGCAGTATTTT
V: TRBV4-2; D: NA; size: many; J: TRBJ2-7; CDR3: CASSQETGEAYEQYF; DNA: TGTGCCAGCAGCCAGGAAACAGGGGAGGCCTACGAGCAGTACTTC
V: TRBV27; D: TRBD1; size: NA; J: TRBJ1-6; CDR3: CATRLRGQGDDSPLHF; DNA: TGTGCCACCCGACTACGAGGACAGGGAGATGATTCACCCCTCCACTTT
V: TRBV11-1; D: TRBD2; size: NA; J: TRBJ2-4; CDR3: CASSLTSGGLRNIQYF; DNA: TGTGCCAGCAGCTTAACTAGCGGGGGATTAAGGAACATTCAGTACTTC
V: TRBV13; D: TRBD2; size: NA; J: TRBJ2-3; CDR3: CASSPSHREVDTQYF; DNA: TGTGCCAGCAGCCCATCCCACCGGGAGGTCGATACGCAGTATTTT
V: TRBV9; D: TRBD1; size: few; J: TRBJ2-1; CDR3: CASSVTARTGHGNEQFF; DNA: TGTGCCAGCAGCGTTACAGCTCGGACAGGACATGGCAATGAGCAGTTCTTC
V: TRBV6-6; D: NA; size: NA; J: TRBJ1-2; CDR3: CASSYSGVNYGYTF; DNA: TGTGCCAGCAGTTACTCGGGTGTGAACTATGGCTACACCTTC
V: TRBV15; D: TRBD2; size: NA; J: TRBJ2-7; CDR3: CATSRDSGTSLGSYEQYF; DNA: TGTGCCACCAGCAGAGATTCCGGGACTAGCTTGGGCTCCTACGAGCAGTACTTC
V: TRBV4-1; D: NA; size: few; J: TRBJ2-7; CDR3: CASSQGTRYEQYF; DNA: TGCGCCAGCAGCCAAGGGACCAGGTACGAGCAGTACTTC